Detailed here is one T cell receptor (beta chain). The trim removed 2 bases at V and 5 bases at J, leaving 3 bases unmatched. Looked up from germline, CDR1 is MNHNY and CDR2 is SVGAGI (reference sequence). This CDR3 comprises 14 residues. This entry comes from a study of OX40 agonist ivuxolimab in advanced cancers. On the study more broadly: Patients received ivuxolimab, an agonistic anti-OX40 (CD134) antibody.

Data came from immunoSEQ multiplex PCR; TCRdb stores just in-frame clones and leaves some out. The sample lists just over 95,000 clones, 90% occurring once. The V gene is TRBV6-6, the J gene TRBJ1-5, with 7 nucleotides matching TRBD1. The sample was CD4+ or CD8+ T cells sorted from blood, taken in a trial of the OX40 agonist ivuxolimab. The clonotype originates from an adult with an advanced solid tumor such as melanoma, head and neck, liver or kidney cancer. For the CDR3, the DNA is TGTGCCAGCAGTTACGGGACAGCCGATCAGCCCCAGCATTTT. Translation: CASSYGTADQPQHF.